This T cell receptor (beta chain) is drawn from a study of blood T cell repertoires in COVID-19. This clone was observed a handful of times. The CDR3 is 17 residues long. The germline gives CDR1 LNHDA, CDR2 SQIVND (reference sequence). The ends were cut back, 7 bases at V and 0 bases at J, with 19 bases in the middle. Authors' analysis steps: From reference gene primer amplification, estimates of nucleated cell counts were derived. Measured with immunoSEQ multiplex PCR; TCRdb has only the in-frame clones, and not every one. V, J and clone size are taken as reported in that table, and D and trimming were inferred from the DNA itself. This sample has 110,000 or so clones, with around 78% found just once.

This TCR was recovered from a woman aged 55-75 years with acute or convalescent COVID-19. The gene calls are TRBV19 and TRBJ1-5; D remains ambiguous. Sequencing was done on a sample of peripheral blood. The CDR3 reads CASTPESGDISNQPQHF. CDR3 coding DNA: TGTGCCAGTACCCCAGAGTCCGGGGATATTAGCAATCAGCCCCAGCATTTT.